Following are 21 T cell receptor beta chains from one sample sequenced in a study of blood T cell repertoires in COVID-19 (dated by TCRdb to 2020 to 2022). Library construction relied on the immunoSEQ multiplex PCR assay. The table was pulled from immuneACCESS by TCRdb, which kept in-frame rearrangements only. Such tables lose some clones; where checked, under half of the loss comes from unresolved V genes, and the rest has no known cause. Present in this sample are about 220,000 clones, roughly four fifths of which were seen just once. The ten largest make up more than 2% of the sample. Sequencing was done on a sample of peripheral blood. The receptors shown here come from a woman in her sixties with acute or convalescent COVID-19.

The chain is built from TRBV7-3 and TRBJ2-2; TRBD2 might be the D (6 bases). V lost 5 bases and J lost 7, with 14 bases in between. The germline V gene has CDR1 SGHTA and CDR2 FQGTGA. The CDR3 totals 14 residues. CDR3 loop: CASSPFEGGGELFF. CDR3 sequence (DNA): TGTGCCAGCAGCCCGTTCGAGGGAGGCGGGGAGCTGTTTTTT.

V is TRBV11-1 and J is TRBJ2-2; D gene ambiguous. Germline V gene sequence: CDR1 SGHAT, CDR2 FQDESV (reference sequence). V lost 4 bases and J 3 bases, leaving 9 bases between the germline ends. CDR3 length: 14 residues. As DNA, the CDR3 is TGTGCCAGCAGCTCCAATCGGTACACCGGGGAGCTGTTTTTT. Protein product: CASSSNRYTGELFF.

The rearrangement links TRBV3-1 (or the pseudogene TRBV3-2) to TRBJ2-3; D possibly corresponds to TRBD2 (6 bases). Germline loops: CDR1 LGHDT, CDR2 YNNKEL (reference sequence). The CDR3 is made up of 15 amino acids. The V gene lost 1 base and the J gene lost 1 base, with 9 bases spanning the gap. Here the CDR3 DNA reads TGTGCCAGCAGCCAAGTTTCGGGGGGCACAGATACGCAGTATTTT. Translated: CASSQVSGGTDTQYF.

Regarding this clone: An end of the junction differs from the germline gene, which may be a read error. The rearrangement links TRBV5-1 to TRBJ1-1, with 8 bases lining up with TRBD1. This CDR3 spans 13 amino acids. The V gene's germline CDR1 is SGHRS and CDR2 YFSETQ. The CDR3 loop reads CASSLVGTGPQAF. CDR3 coding DNA: TGCGCCAGCAGCTTGGTTGGGACAGGACCACAGGCCTTT.

The rearrangement uses TRBV7-2 and TRBJ1-2; TRBD1 agrees at 8 bases. The trim removed 5 bases at V and 5 bases at J, leaving 7 bases unmatched. The CDR3 covers 14 residues. Germline V gene lookup returns CDR1 SGHTA and CDR2 FQGNSA. The CDR3: CASSKGTGQYGYTF. The CDR3 DNA reads TGTGCCAGCAGCAAGGGGACAGGACAATATGGCTACACCTTC.

V gene TRBV6-2 or TRBV6-3 combines with J gene TRBJ2-5; 8 bases line up with TRBD2. Germline V lookup: CDR1 MNHEY, CDR2 SVGEGT. The CDR3 runs to 16 residues. J was trimmed by 3 bases and V by 5 bases; bases with no gene match: 11. CDR3 amino acids: CASSAHLGGAKETQYF. CDR3 coding DNA: TGTGCCAGCAGTGCCCACCTCGGGGGGGCAAAAGAGACCCAGTACTTC.

This sequence joins TRBV29-1 and TRBJ2-1; D is ambiguous. The CDR3 consists of 12 residues. Trimming cost V 5 bases and J 4 bases, with 9 bases left between them. Germline V CDR1 and CDR2: SQVTM, ANQGSEA. The CDR3 loop is CSVLPGYNEQFF. CDR3 nucleotides: TGCAGCGTTCTTCCCGGGTACAATGAGCAGTTCTTC.

The V and J genes are TRBV6-1 and TRBJ2-1; D uncertain. Germline-derived CDR1 and CDR2 are MNHNS and SASEGT. The CDR3 has 16 amino acids. The V and J ends lost 1 base and 4 bases respectively, with 14 bases between them. The CDR3 region has the DNA TGTGCCAGCAGTGAAGGGGCTTCCCATATTTACAATGAGCAGTTCTTC. Its translation: CASSEGASHIYNEQFF.

This chain joins TRBV9 and TRBJ1-2; 11 bases align to TRBD1. The V and J ends lost 4 bases and 8 bases, in that order; junction bases with no gene match: 13. This CDR3 spans 16 amino acids. Germline V gene sequence: CDR1 SGDLS, CDR2 YYNGEE. This CDR3 is CASSTRTGQGAGGYTF. The CDR3 DNA is TGTGCCAGCAGCACGCGCACTGGACAGGGGGCTGGAGGCTACACCTTC.

The table lists this clone with a few counts. This chain uses TRBV5-1 with TRBJ1-2, with D hard to call. The CDR3 totals 15 residues. Germline CDR1 is SGHRS and CDR2 is YFSETQ. Trimming took 0 bases from V and 6 from J, leaving 15 bases between them. The CDR3 is CASSLDRHSGDGYTF. The CDR3 DNA sequence: TGCGCCAGCAGCTTGGATAGACACTCAGGCGATGGCTACACCTTC.

CDR3: CASSLSGRAAFF. The CDR3 coding sequence is TGTGCCAGCAGTTTGTCCGGGCGGGCAGCTTTCTTT. The chain couples TRBV27 to TRBJ1-1; D not resolved. V was clipped by 3 bases and J by 10 bases, with 12 bases between them. The germline gives CDR1 MNHEY, CDR2 SMNVEV (reference sequence). This CDR3 is built from 12 residues.

This clone was picked up one time. The chain joins TRBV7-2 to TRBJ1-2; 7 bases agree with TRBD1. The CDR3 loop spans 14 amino acids. Germline V lookup: CDR1 SGHTA, CDR2 FQGNSA. V lost 5 bases and J lost 4; bases outside the gene matches: 7. The CDR3 coding sequence is TGTGCCAGCAGCCATACGGACAGGCTCTATGGCTACACCTTC. Protein: CASSHTDRLYGYTF.

This clone was counted once. The chain carries TRBV4-3 and TRBJ1-6, with D unresolved. Germline CDR1 LGHNA, CDR2 YSLEER. This CDR3 comprises 16 residues. V was cut by 0 bases and J by 9 bases, with 15 bases left in between. The CDR3 spells CASSQDRGKSSSPLHF. CDR3 DNA sequence: TGCGCCAGCAGCCAAGATCGGGGTAAATCAAGTTCACCCCTCCACTTT.

The sample holds a few counts of this clone. The genes are TRBV18 and TRBJ2-7, with no clear D. The CDR3 is 13 residues long. Germline V gene sequence: CDR1 KGHSH, CDR2 LQKENI. Trimming removed 6 bases from V and 4 bases from J, with 13 bases in between. The CDR3 spells CASSPQVAYEQYF. CDR3 in DNA: TGTGCCAGCTCGCCCCAGGTTGCGTACGAGCAGTACTTC.

Comment on this clone: At one of its ends the junction is not consistent with the germline gene, which may arise from a read error. CDR3 nucleotides: TGTAGCGTTTCCCCGTTGGGACAGCGATTTAACTATGGCTACACCTTC. Amino acids: CSVSPLGQRFNYGYTF. This chain uses TRBV29-1 with TRBJ1-2, with 7 bases fitting TRBD1. The CDR3 runs 16 residues. Germline V gene data show CDR1 as SQVTM and CDR2 as ANQGSEA.

This chain links TRBV10-3 with TRBJ1-2; tentatively, D is TRBD1 (6 bases). CDR1 is ENHRY and CDR2 is SYGVKD in the germline V gene. The CDR3 is 14 residues long. V was trimmed by 0 bases and J by 8 bases, leaving 13 bases between them. CDR3: CAISESAPTGGYTF. DNA for the CDR3: TGTGCCATCAGTGAGTCCGCCCCGACAGGAGGCTACACCTTC.

The V call is TRBV28, the J call TRBJ2-5; TRBD1 aligns across 8 bases. Germline V gene data show CDR1 as MDHEN and CDR2 as SYDVKM. The CDR3 has 14 residues. J lost 5 bases, V lost 3 bases, and 5 bases had no gene match. The CDR3 here is CASSLQGARETQYF. CDR3 DNA sequence: TGTGCCAGCAGTTTGCAGGGGGCTCGGGAGACCCAGTACTTC.

The chain links TRBV24-1 to TRBJ1-1; possibly TRBD1 for D (5 bases). This CDR3 spans 14 amino acids. The germline gives CDR1 KGHDR, CDR2 SFDVKD. The V gene lost 0 bases and the J gene lost 3 bases, with 7 bases spanning the gap. The CDR3 loop reads CATSDLPRDTEAFF. Written as DNA, the CDR3 is TGTGCCACCAGTGATTTGCCCAGGGACACTGAAGCTTTCTTT.

This chain connects TRBV6-1 to TRBJ1-5; no clear D. Germline-derived CDR1 and CDR2 are MNHNS and SASEGT. Deletions cut 2 bases from V and 4 bases from J, with 12 bases between. This CDR3 region has 15 residues. CDR3 protein: CASSEQFNYNQPQHF. DNA of the CDR3: TGTGCCAGCAGTGAACAATTCAACTATAATCAGCCCCAGCATTTT.

The chain is built from TRBV6-2 or TRBV6-3 and TRBJ2-5, with D possibly being TRBD1 (6 bases). CDR3 length: 14 amino acids. Trimming shortened V by 11 bases and J by 2 bases, and 18 bases separated the two germline ends. Per the germline V gene, CDR1 is MNHEY and CDR2 is SVGEGT. Written as DNA, the CDR3 is TGTGCCGGGAGCCGGGACAAGAAACAAGAGACCCAGTACTTC. It yields the protein CAGSRDKKQETQYF.

V gene TRBV18 combines with J gene TRBJ2-1, with unresolved D. Trimming shortened V by 4 bases and J by 0 bases, and 19 bases separated the two germline ends. The germline V gene encodes CDR1 KGHSH and CDR2 LQKENI. The CDR3 runs to 18 residues. The CDR3 DNA reads TGTGCCAGCTCACTTCCTTTAGAAGACTGGAGCTCCTACAATGAGCAGTTCTTC. It codes for CASSLPLEDWSSYNEQFF.